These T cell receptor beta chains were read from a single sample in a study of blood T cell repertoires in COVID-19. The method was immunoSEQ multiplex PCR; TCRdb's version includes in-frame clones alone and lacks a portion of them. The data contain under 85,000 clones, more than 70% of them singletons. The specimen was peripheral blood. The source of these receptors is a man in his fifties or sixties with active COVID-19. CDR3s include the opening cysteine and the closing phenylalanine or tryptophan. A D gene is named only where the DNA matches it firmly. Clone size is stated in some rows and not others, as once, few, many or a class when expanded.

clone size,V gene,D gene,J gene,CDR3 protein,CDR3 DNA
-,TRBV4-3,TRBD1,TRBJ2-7,CASSQGQGAIEQYF,TGCGCCAGCAGCCAGGGACAGGGGGCAATCGAGCAGTACTTC
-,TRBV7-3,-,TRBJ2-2,CASSLEGVAGELFF,TGTGCCAGCAGTCTAGAAGGAGTCGCCGGGGAGCTGTTTTTT
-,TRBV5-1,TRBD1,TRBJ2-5,CASSTLTGSETQYF,TGCGCCAGCAGCACCCTGACAGGGAGCGAGACCCAGTACTTC
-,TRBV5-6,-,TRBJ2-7,CASSTGLSHEQYF,TGTGCCAGCAGCACAGGGCTGTCCCACGAGCAGTACTTC
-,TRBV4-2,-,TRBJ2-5,CASSRDYSQETQYF,TGTGCCAGCAGCCGAGACTATAGCCAAGAGACCCAGTACTTC
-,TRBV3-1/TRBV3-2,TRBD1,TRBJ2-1,CASSPGGGTGEINEQFF,TGTGCCAGCAGCCCCGGGGGGGGGACAGGGGAAATTAATGAGCAGTTCTTC
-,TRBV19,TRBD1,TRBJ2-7,CASSILGTGDYEQYF,TGTGCCAGTAGTATACTCGGGACAGGGGACTACGAGCAGTACTTC
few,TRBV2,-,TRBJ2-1,CASYGGSYNEQFF,TGTGCCAGCTATGGGGGCAGTTACAATGAGCAGTTCTTC
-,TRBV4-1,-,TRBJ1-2,CASSQGAVFGYTF,TGCGCCAGCAGCCAAGGGGCAGTCTTTGGCTACACCTTC
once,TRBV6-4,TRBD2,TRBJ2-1,CASSSGTSGAGEQFF,TGTGCCAGCAGTTCCGGGACTAGCGGAGCCGGTGAGCAGTTCTTC
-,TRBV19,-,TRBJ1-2,CASRLTLRLNYGYTF,TGTGCCAGTAGGCTGACACTCCGCTTAAACTATGGCTACACCTTC
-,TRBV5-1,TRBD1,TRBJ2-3,CASSLDAQGASDTQYF,TGCGCCAGCAGCTTGGATGCACAGGGGGCATCAGATACGCAGTATTTT
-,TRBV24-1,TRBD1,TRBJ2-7,CATSDLGPGGRYEQYF,TGTGCCACCAGTGATTTGGGGCCAGGGGGCCGATACGAGCAGTACTTC
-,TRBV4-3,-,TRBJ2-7,CASSQVVSYEQYF,TGCGCCAGCAGCCAAGTAGTCTCCTACGAGCAGTACTTC
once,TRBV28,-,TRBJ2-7,CASSFSGSYEQYF,TGTGCCAGCAGTTTCTCGGGTTCCTACGAGCAGTACTTC
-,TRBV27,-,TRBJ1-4,CASSLSKGESTNEKLFF,TGTGCCAGCAGTTTATCCAAGGGAGAGTCAACTAATGAAAAACTGTTTTTT
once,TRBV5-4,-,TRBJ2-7,CASSSYSELSYEQYF,TGTGCCAGCAGCTCGTATAGCGAACTCTCCTACGAGCAGTACTTC
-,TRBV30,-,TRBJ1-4,CAWGPRGEKLFF,TGTGCCTGGGGTCCTAGGGGCGAAAAACTGTTTTTT
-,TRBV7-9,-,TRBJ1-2,CASSPSGAGNYGYTF,TGTGCCAGCAGCCCCTCAGGGGCAGGGAACTATGGCTACACCTTC
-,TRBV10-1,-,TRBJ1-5,CASRGWPQPQHF,TGCGCCAGTCGGGGGTGGCCCCAGCCCCAGCATTTT
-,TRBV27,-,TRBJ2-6,CASSTGQFSSGANVLTF,TGTGCCAGCAGCACGGGACAATTCTCCTCTGGGGCCAACGTCCTGACTTTC
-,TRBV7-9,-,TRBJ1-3,CASSLGTYVALNTIYF,TGTGCCAGCAGCTTGGGGACATACGTGGCCCTAAACACCATATATTTT
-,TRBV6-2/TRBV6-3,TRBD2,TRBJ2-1,CASSSGTSDNEQFF,TGTGCCAGCAGTTCCGGGACTAGTGACAATGAGCAGTTCTTC
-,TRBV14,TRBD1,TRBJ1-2,CASSLRTGGLYGYTF,TGTGCCAGCAGCCTAAGGACAGGGGGATTGTATGGCTACACCTTC
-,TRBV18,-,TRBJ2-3,CASSPSKGVANTQYF,TGTGCCAGCTCACCATCGAAAGGGGTTGCGAATACGCAGTATTTT
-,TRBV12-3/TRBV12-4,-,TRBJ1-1,CASSFFAVEAFF,TGTGCCAGCAGTTTTTTCGCGGTTGAAGCTTTCTTT
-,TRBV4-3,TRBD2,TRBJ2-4,CASSQDPTSGRAEAKNIQYF,TGCGCCAGCAGCCAAGATCCGACTAGCGGGAGGGCCGAGGCCAAAAACATTCAGTACTTC
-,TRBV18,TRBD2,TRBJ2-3,CASSETSGGDTQYF,TGTGCCAGCTCAGAGACTAGCGGGGGTGATACGCAGTATTTT
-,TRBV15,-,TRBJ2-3,CATSRGGDTQYF,TGTGCCACCAGCAGGGGGGGAGATACGCAGTATTTT
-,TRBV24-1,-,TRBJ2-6,CATSDPRGSGANVLTF,TGTGCCACCAGTGACCCGCGCGGCTCTGGGGCCAACGTCCTGACTTTC
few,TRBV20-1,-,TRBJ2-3,CSASTFQVYTDTQYF,TGCAGTGCTAGTACGTTCCAGGTATACACAGATACGCAGTATTTT
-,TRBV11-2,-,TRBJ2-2,CASRPYGGTGELFF,TGTGCCAGCAGACCTTACGGTGGCACCGGGGAGCTGTTTTTT
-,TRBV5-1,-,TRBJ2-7,CASSLDYSYEQYF,TGCGCCAGCAGCTTGGACTACTCCTACGAGCAGTACTTC
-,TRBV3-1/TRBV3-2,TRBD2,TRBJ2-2,CASSRTSGRGELFF,TGTGCCAGCAGCCGGACTAGCGGTAGGGGGGAGCTGTTTTTT
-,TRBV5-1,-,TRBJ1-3,CASSLDRPGNTIYF,TGCGCCAGCAGCCTGGACAGACCTGGAAACACCATATATTTT
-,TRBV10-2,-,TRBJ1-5,CASSVSFEGPQHF,TGCGCCAGCAGTGTCAGCTTTGAGGGGCCCCAGCATTTT
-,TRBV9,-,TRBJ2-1,CASSSGLGRLHNEQFF,TGTGCCAGCAGCAGCGGGTTGGGCCGCCTGCACAATGAGCAGTTCTTC
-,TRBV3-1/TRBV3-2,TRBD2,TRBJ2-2,CASSRRLAGDINTGELFF,TGTGCCAGCAGCCGACGCCTAGCGGGGGATATTAACACCGGGGAGCTGTTTTTT
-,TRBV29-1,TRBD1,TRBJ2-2,CSGLQGARGTGELFF,TGCAGCGGATTACAGGGGGCGCGAGGAACCGGGGAGCTGTTTTTT
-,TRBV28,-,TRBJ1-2,CASSPQTGAVTGYTF,TGTGCCAGCAGTCCACAGACTGGGGCCGTTACCGGCTACACCTTC
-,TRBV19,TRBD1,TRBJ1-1,CASSSDRGLDTEAFF,TGTGCCAGTAGTAGCGACAGGGGGTTGGACACTGAAGCTTTCTTT
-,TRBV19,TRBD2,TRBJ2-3,CASSDSRGLAGEASTDTQYF,TGTGCCAGTAGCGACTCTAGGGGACTAGCGGGAGAGGCAAGCACAGATACGCAGTATTTT
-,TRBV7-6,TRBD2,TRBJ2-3,CASSPGVAGPTDTQYF,TGTGCCAGCAGCCCCGGGGTAGCGGGGCCCACAGATACGCAGTATTTT
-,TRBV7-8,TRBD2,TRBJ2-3,CASSITSGGATDTQYF,TGTGCCAGCAGCATCACTAGCGGGGGGGCCACAGATACGCAGTATTTT
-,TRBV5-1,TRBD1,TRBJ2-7,CASSLGTKGAISYEQYF,TGCGCCAGCAGCCTCGGGACCAAGGGGGCCATCTCCTACGAGCAGTACTTC
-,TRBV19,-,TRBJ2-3,CASSTADTQYF,TGTGCCAGTAGTACGGCAGATACGCAGTATTTT
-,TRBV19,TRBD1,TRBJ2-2,CASSLQGAGELFF,TGTGCCAGTAGTTTACAGGGGGCCGGGGAGCTGTTTTTT
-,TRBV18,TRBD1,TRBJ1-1,CASSPSSTGVWAFF,TGTGCCAGCTCACCATCCTCCACAGGGGTGTGGGCTTTCTTT
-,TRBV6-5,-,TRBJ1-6,CASSYSVSNSPLHF,TGTGCCAGCAGTTACTCTGTAAGCAATTCACCCCTCCACTTT
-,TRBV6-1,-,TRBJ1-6,CASSDVWGLSSPLHF,TGTGCCAGCAGTGACGTGTGGGGGCTTAGTTCACCCCTCCACTTT
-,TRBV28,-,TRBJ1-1,CASRRDITEAFF,TGTGCCAGCAGGAGGGACATCACTGAAGCTTTCTTT
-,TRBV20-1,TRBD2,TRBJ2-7,CSASTGPQRLAGYYEQYF,TGCAGTGCTAGTACCGGGCCCCAGCGGCTAGCGGGTTACTACGAGCAGTACTTC
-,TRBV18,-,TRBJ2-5,CASSSSEAGALYQETQYF,TGTGCCAGCTCATCAAGCGAGGCAGGGGCATTGTACCAAGAGACCCAGTACTTC
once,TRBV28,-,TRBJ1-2,CASSRGNYGYTF,TGTGCCAGCAGCCGAGGGAACTATGGCTACACCTTC
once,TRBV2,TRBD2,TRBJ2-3,CASSEESRTSSDTQYF,TGTGCCAGCAGTGAAGAATCAAGGACTAGCTCAGATACGCAGTATTTT
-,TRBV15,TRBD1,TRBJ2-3,CATSWDREAQYF,TGTGCCACCAGCTGGGACAGGGAGGCGCAGTATTTT
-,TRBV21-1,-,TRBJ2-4,CASSKACRRPKNIQYF,TGTGCCAGCAGCAAAGCGTGTAGGAGACCAAAAAACATTCAGTACTTC
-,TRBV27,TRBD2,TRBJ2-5,CASRTSGQETQYF,TGTGCCAGCAGAACTAGCGGCCAAGAGACCCAGTACTTC
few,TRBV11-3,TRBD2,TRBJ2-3,CASSLLGGTDTQYF,TGTGCCAGCAGCTTATTGGGAGGGACAGATACGCAGTATTTT
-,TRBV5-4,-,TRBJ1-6,CASSLAGVRSPLHF,TGTGCCAGCAGCTTGGCCGGGGTTAGATCACCCCTCCACTTT